Reported below is one T cell receptor beta chain. The sample is drawn from a study of Ad26.COV2.S vaccination and SARS-CoV-2 variants. TCRdb's copy holds only in-frame clones and misses some; the assay was immunoSEQ multiplex PCR. The table has over 400,000 clones, 85% to 90% seen once. The sample's treatment: over 15 received Ad26.COV2.S at low or high dose, single or two shots; about 5 received placebo; per-sample allocation not given. On day 63 after the first injection, vaccine and placebo recipients gave samples. The CDR3 sequence is 16 residues long. With 0 bases clipped from V and 3 bases from J, the junction kept 7 bases outside the gene matches. Germline CDR1 is LGHNT and CDR2 is FRNRAP.

The TCR sequence derives from a person aged 18-60 years who received the Ad26.COV2.S COVID-19 vaccine or a placebo. J is TRBJ1-2 and V is TRBV12-5, with 7 bases that match TRBD1. The sequences come from peripheral blood, collected in a trial of Ad26.COV2.S vaccine versus placebo. CDR3 protein: CASGLVLNRGDYGYTF. The CDR3 nucleotides are TGTGCTAGTGGTTTGGTACTGAACAGGGGCGACTATGGCTACACCTTC.